This T cell receptor (beta chain) comes out of a study of beta chain features in type 1 diabetes. The whole isolated RNA underwent reverse transcription, so sequencing captured expressed TCRB transcripts. Measured with immunoSEQ multiplex PCR; TCRdb has only the in-frame clones, and not every one. The sample has about 210,000 clones, roughly a tenth seen once. This clone came up a few times. Between the trimmed V and J ends, which lost 6 bases and 4 bases, there was a span of 19 bases. CDR1 SNHLY and CDR2 FYNNEI come from the germline V gene. The CDR3 runs 16 residues. Sequencing input: central memory CD4+ T cells from blood. The sequence was collected from a man aged 18 to 30 in good health. V and J are TRBV2 and TRBJ2-1; D not certain. CDR3 nucleotide sequence: TGTGCCAGCAGGAGGAGCCCCGACCCGCCGTACAATGAGCAGTTCTTC. Translated, it gives CASRRSPDPPYNEQFF. Combining the CDR3 with reference TRBV2 and TRBJ2-1 gives the whole variable domain EPEVTQTPSHQVTQMGQEVILRCVPISNHLYFYWYRQILGQKVEFLVSFYNNEISEKSEIFDDQFSVERPDGSNFTLKIRSTKLEDSAMYFCASRRSPDPPYNEQFFGPGTRLTVL.